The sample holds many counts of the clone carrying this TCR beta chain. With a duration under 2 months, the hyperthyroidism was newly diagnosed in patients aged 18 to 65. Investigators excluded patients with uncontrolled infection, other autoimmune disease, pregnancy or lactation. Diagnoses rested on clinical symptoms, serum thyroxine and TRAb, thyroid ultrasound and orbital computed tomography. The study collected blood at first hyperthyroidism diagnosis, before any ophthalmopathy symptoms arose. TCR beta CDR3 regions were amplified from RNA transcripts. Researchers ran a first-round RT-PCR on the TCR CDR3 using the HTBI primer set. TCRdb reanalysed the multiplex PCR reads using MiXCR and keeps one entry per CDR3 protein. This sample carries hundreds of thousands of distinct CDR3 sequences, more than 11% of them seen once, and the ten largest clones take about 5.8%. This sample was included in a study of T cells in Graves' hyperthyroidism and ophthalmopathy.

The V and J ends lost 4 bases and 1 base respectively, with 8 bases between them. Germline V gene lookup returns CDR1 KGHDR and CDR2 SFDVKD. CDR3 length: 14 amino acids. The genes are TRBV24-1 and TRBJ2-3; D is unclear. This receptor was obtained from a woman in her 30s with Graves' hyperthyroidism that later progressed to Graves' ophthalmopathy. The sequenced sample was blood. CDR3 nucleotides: TGTGCCACCAGTGACCCGATTGGCACAGATACGCAGTATTTT. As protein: CATSDPIGTDTQYF.